This T cell receptor beta chain stems from a study of early T cells in non-severe SARS-CoV-2 infection. Unique molecular identifiers were added to individual cDNA molecules. TCRdb called the 5' RACE reads again in MiXCR, with one record for every CDR3 protein. The table records about 79,000 distinct CDR3 sequences, 11% of them present only once. This clonotype appeared many times. J was trimmed by 6 bases and V by 1 base; bases with no gene match: 3. The V gene's germline CDR1 is SGDLS and CDR2 YYNGEE. CDR3 size: 13 residues. The TCR was taken from an adult who was a healthcare worker with PCR-confirmed SARS-CoV-2 infection or an uninfected control (not recorded which). The chain combines TRBV9 with TRBJ2-5, with TRBD2 matching 7 bases. Material for sequencing was whole blood. CDR3 sequence (DNA): TGTGCCAGCAGCGTAAGCGGGGTAAAGACCCAGTACTTC. Residues: CASSVSGVKTQYF.